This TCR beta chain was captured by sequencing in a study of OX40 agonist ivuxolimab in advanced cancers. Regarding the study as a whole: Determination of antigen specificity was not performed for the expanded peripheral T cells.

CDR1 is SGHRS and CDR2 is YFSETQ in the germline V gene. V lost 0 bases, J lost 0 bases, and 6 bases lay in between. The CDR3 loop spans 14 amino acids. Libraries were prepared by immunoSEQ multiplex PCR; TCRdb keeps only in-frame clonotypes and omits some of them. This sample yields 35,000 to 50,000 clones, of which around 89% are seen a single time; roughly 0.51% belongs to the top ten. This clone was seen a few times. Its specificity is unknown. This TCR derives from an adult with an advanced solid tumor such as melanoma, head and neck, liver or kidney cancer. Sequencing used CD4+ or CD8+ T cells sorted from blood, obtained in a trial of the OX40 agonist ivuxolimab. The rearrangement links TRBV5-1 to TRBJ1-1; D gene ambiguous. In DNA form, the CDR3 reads TGCGCCAGCAGCTTGGACCAAGTGAACACTGAAGCTTTCTTT. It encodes CASSLDQVNTEAFF.